This T cell receptor beta chain was sequenced for a study of Ad26.COV2.S vaccination and SARS-CoV-2 variants. Study-wide results and caveats: Placebo and vaccine recipients had non-spike TCR breadth that was similar. Estimates derived from TCR breadth and depth analyses may have underestimated total T cell responses. Post-vaccination breadth of spike-specific CD8+ and CD4+ T cell responses was reportedly substantial.

TCRdb's copy holds only in-frame clones and misses some; the assay was immunoSEQ multiplex PCR. The top ten clones hold roughly 3.9% of a sample with about 350,000 clones, about 91% of them seen once. As regards this clone: What it binds is unknown.

The CDR3 extends over 11 amino acids. Germline assignment: CDR1 WSHSY and CDR2 SAAADI. V shed 7 bases and J shed 8 bases, with 9 bases lying between them. This rearrangement joins TRBV10-2 to TRBJ2-1, with D possibly being TRBD2 (6 bases). Sequenced material: peripheral blood, taken after recovery from COVID-19. The source is a human donor who had recovered from COVID-19. CDR3 amino acids: CASIAVDEQFF. The CDR3 region has the DNA TGCGCCAGCATAGCGGTCGATGAGCAGTTCTTC.